The present T cell receptor (beta chain) was sequenced within a study of CD8 T cells in ankylosing spondylitis. Study outcomes and limitations: Clones linked with disease were CD8+ and fairly uncommon in the peripheral blood.

TCRdb recomputed calls from the 5' RACE reads with MiXCR, one row per CDR3 protein. The table records about 310,000 distinct CDR3 sequences, around 20% of them present only once. The CDR3 contains 15 residues. V lost 7 bases, J lost 3 bases, and 9 bases stayed unmatched. CDR1 is SGHTA, CDR2 FQGNSA, per germline. This clonotype turned up a few times. Antigen unknown. This receptor was taken from a female donor with ankylosing spondylitis or in good health (not recorded which). The rearrangement links TRBV7-2 to TRBJ2-1; TRBD2 agrees at 7 bases. The sample comprised blood, either unsorted or a sorted T cell fraction (not recorded which). The CDR3 loop reads CASTTVGDYYNEQFF. The CDR3 DNA reads TGTGCCAGCACCACAGTGGGGGACTACTACAATGAGCAGTTCTTC.